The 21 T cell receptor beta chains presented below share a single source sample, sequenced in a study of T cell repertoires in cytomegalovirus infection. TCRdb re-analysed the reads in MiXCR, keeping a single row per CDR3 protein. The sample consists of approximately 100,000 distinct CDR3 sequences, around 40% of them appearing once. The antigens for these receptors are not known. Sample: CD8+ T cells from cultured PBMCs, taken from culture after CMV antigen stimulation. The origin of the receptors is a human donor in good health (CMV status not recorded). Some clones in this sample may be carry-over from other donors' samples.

CDR3 residues: CASSTNGPGGHQPQHF. In DNA, the CDR3 is TGTGCCAGCAGTACAAATGGCCCAGGGGGCCATCAGCCCCAGCATTTT. The chain links TRBV12-3 or TRBV12-4 to TRBJ1-5; the match to TRBD1 covers 8 bases. CDR3 length equals 16 residues. V was pared by 5 bases and J by 5 bases, with 11 bases of the junction left unmatched.

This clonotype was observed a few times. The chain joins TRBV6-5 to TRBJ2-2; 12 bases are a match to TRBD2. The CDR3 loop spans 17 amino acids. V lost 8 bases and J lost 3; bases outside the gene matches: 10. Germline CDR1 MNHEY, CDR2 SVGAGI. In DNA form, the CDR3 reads TGTGCCAGCCGCTCCCCTAGACTAGCGGGGGACACCGGGGAGCTGTTTTTT. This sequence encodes CASRSPRLAGDTGELFF.

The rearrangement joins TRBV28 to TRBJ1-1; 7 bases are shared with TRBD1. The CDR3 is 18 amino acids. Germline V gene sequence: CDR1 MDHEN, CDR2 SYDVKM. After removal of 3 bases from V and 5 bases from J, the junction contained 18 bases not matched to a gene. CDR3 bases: TGTGCCAGCAGTTTTTCCCACGGGAGGGGGCACCGTAAGACTGAAGCTTTCTTT. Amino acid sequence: CASSFSHGRGHRKTEAFF.

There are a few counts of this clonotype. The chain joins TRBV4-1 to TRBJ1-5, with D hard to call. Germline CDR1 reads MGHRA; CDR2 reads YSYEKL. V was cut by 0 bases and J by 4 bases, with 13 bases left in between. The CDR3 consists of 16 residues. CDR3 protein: CASSQDPNSRNQPQHF. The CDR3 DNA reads TGCGCCAGCAGCCAAGATCCGAATTCCAGGAATCAGCCCCAGCATTTT.

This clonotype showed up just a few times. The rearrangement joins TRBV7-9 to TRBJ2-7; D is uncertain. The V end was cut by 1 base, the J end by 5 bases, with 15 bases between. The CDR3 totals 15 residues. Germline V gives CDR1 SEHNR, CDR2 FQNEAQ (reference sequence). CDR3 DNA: TGTGCCAGCAGCTTAGGACCACTAAGCCTCCACGAGCAGTACTTC. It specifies CASSLGPLSLHEQYF. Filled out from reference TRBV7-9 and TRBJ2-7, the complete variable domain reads DTGVSQNPRHKITKRGQNVTFRCDPISEHNRLYWYRQTLGQGPEFLTYFQNEAQLEKSRLLSDRFSAERPKGSFSTLEIQRTEQGDSAMYLCASSLGPLSLHEQYFGPGTRLTVT.

CDR3 loop: CASRGWQETQYF. For the CDR3, the DNA is TGTGCCAGCAGGGGATGGCAAGAGACCCAGTACTTC. This sequence joins TRBV2 and TRBJ2-5; D ambiguous. The V end lost 6 bases, the J end lost 2 bases, and 7 bases lay between the germline ends. Germline V gene sequence: CDR1 SNHLY, CDR2 FYNNEI. This CDR3 is built from 12 residues.

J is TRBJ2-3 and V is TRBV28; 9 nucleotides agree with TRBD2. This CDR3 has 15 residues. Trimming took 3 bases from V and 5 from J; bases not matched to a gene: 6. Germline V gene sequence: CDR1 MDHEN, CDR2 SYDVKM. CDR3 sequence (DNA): TGTGCCAGCAGTTTTGCTAGCGGGGTGGGAGATACGCAGTATTTT. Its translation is CASSFASGVGDTQYF.

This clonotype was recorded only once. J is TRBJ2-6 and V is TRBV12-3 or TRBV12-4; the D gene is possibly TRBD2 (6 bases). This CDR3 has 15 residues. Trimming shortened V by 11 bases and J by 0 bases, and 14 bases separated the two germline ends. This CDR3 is CARLAGFSGANVLTF. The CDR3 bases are TGTGCCCGCCTGGCGGGGTTCTCTGGGGCCAACGTCCTGACTTTC.

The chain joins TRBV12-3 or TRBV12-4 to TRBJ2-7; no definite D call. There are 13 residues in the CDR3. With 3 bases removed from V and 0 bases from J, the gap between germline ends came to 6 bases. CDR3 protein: CASSFYNSYEQYF. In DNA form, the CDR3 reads TGTGCCAGCAGTTTTTACAACTCCTACGAGCAGTACTTC.

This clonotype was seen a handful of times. For the CDR3, the DNA is TGTGCCAGCAGCCAGATCCGGGACACCGCCTACGAGCAGTACTTC. Translation gives CASSQIRDTAYEQYF. The chain recombines TRBV7-6 with TRBJ2-7, with D perhaps matching TRBD1 (6 bases). CDR1 and CDR2 from the germline V gene are SGHVS and FNYEAQ. Trimming pared 5 bases from V and 2 bases from J, leaving 16 bases between. The length of the CDR3 is 15 residues.

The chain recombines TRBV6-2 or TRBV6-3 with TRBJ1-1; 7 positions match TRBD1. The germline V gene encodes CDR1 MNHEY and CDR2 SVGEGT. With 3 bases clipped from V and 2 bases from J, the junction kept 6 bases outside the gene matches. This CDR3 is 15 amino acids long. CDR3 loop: CASSYRDRINTEAFF. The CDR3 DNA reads TGTGCCAGCAGTTATCGGGACAGAATAAACACTGAAGCTTTCTTT.

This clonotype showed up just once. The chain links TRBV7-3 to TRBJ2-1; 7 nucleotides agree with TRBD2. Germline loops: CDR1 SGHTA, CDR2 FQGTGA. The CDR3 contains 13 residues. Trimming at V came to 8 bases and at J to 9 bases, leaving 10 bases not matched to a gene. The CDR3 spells CASAYVPSGEQFF. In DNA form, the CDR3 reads TGTGCCAGCGCTTATGTGCCTAGCGGTGAGCAGTTCTTC.

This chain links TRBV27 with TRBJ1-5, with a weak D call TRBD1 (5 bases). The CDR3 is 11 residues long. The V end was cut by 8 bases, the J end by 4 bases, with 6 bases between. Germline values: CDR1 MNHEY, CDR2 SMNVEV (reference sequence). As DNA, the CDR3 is TGTGCCAGCGGGGCGAATCAGCCCCAGCATTTT. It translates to CASGANQPQHF.

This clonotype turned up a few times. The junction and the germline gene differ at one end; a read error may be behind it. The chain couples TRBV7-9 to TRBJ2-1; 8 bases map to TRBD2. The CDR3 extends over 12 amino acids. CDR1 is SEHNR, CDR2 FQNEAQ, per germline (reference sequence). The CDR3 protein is CATSGSYNEQFF. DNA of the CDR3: TGTGCCACCAGCGGGAGCTACAATGAGCAGTTCTTC.

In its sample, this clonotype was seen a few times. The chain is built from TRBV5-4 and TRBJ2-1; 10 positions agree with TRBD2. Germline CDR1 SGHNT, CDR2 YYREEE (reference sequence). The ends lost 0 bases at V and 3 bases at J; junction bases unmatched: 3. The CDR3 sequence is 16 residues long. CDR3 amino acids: CASSLDSGGRYNEQFF. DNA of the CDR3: TGTGCCAGCAGCTTGGATAGCGGGGGGCGCTACAATGAGCAGTTCTTC.

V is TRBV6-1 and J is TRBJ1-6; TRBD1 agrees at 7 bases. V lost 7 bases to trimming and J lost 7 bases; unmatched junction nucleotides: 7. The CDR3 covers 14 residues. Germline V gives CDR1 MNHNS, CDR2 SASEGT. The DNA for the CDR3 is TGTGCCAGCACCGACAGGGTGCGGAATTCACCCCTCCACTTT. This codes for CASTDRVRNSPLHF.

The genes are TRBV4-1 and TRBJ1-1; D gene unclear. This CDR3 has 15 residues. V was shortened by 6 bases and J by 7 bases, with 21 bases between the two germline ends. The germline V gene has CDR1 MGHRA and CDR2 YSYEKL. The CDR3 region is CASRLFGLRENEAFF. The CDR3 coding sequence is TGCGCCAGCAGGTTGTTTGGGTTACGCGAAAATGAAGCTTTCTTT.

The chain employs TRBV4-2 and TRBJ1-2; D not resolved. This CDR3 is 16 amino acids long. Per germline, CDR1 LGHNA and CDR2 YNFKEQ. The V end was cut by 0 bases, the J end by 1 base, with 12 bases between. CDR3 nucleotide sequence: TGTGCCAGCAGCCAAGATCCGGCAGGAGATAACTATGGCTACACCTTC. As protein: CASSQDPAGDNYGYTF.

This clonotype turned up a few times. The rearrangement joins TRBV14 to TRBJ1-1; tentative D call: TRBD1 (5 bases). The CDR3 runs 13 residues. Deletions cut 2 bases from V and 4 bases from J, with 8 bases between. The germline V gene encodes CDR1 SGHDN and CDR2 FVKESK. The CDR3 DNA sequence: TGTGCCAGCAGCCAATACAGGAGCACTGAAGCTTTCTTT. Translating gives CASSQYRSTEAFF.

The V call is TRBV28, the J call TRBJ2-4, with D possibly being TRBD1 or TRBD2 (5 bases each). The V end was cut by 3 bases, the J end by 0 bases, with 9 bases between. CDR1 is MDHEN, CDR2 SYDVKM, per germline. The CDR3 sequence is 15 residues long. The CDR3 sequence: CASSLGDLAKNIQYF. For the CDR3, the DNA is TGTGCCAGCAGTTTGGGGGACCTAGCCAAAAACATTCAGTACTTC. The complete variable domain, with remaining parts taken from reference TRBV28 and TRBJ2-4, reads DVKVTQSSRYLVKRTGEKVFLECVQDMDHENMFWYRQDPGLGLRLIYFSYDVKMKEKGDIPEGYSVSREKKERFSLILESASTNQTSMYLCASSLGDLAKNIQYFGAGTRLSVL.

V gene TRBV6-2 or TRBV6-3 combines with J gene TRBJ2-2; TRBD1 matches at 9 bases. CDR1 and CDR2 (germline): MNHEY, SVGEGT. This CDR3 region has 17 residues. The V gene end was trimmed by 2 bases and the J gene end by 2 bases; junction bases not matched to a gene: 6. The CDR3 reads CASSYAKTGGNTGELFF. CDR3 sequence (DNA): TGTGCCAGCAGTTACGCCAAGACAGGGGGAAACACCGGGGAGCTGTTTTTT.